The T cell receptor (beta chain) under discussion was sequenced for a study of cytomegalovirus exposure and HLA in healthy donors. Study results and limitations: The classifier, whose performance was assessed in both the original and validation cohorts, reportedly diagnosed cytomegalovirus status with high specificity and sensitivity. Most observed TCR sequences were rare, whereas some public TCRs were detected in many donors. The authors enumerated over 150 TCR beta chains as linked to cytomegalovirus.

Comments on this clone: Its antigen is currently unknown.

Measured with immunoSEQ multiplex PCR; TCRdb has only the in-frame clones, and not every one. The table records some 130,000 clones, approximately 80% of them present only once. CDR1 is MNHEY and CDR2 is SMNVEV in the germline V gene (reference sequence). This CDR3 is 19 amino acids long. The V segment lost 2 bases and the J segment 4 bases; nucleotides outside the gene matches: 16. The chain is built from TRBV27 and TRBJ2-2, with TRBD1 identical over 7 bases. The clonotype comes from a man aged 30 to 39 in good health and CMV-seropositive. The source material was PBMCs. The CDR3, as DNA: TGTGCCAGCAGTTTAGGAGACCGGGACAGAGGACGGGGCACCGGGGAGCTGTTTTTT. Residues: CASSLGDRDRGRGTGELFF.